This T cell receptor (beta chain) was identified during a study of cytomegalovirus exposure and HLA in healthy donors. Study conclusions and caveats: The classifier reportedly diagnosed cytomegalovirus status with high specificity and sensitivity. The study designated 160 or so TCR beta chains cytomegalovirus-associated.

The method was immunoSEQ multiplex PCR; TCRdb's version includes in-frame clones alone and lacks a portion of them. The sample includes around 56,000 clones, 93% of them seen just once. As regards this clone: Its specificity is unknown.

The junction had 11 bases not matched to a gene; V was cut back by 2 bases and J by 7 bases. The CDR3 consists of 16 residues. CDR1 is SGHKS, CDR2 YYEKEE, per germline (reference sequence). This chain joins TRBV5-5 and TRBJ2-5; 10 positions agree with TRBD1. The sequence was collected from a woman aged 18-29 years in good health and CMV-seropositive. Sequencing used PBMCs. This CDR3 reads CASSLVPTGGLGTQYF. CDR3 coding DNA: TGTGCCAGCAGCTTAGTCCCGACAGGGGGCTTGGGGACCCAGTACTTC.